These 6 T cell receptor beta chains were sequenced from one sample in a study. TCRdb reanalysed the 5' RACE reads using MiXCR and keeps one entry per CDR3 protein. This table holds about 64,000 distinct CDR3 sequences, about 20% found once. Sequenced: memory CD4+ T cells sorted from a lymph node. The subset denotes: memory CD4+ T cells, CD4+CD45RO+CD25-. Source of these receptors: a female donor with breast cancer.

This clonotype was seen at least ten times. V usage is TRBV5-6 and J usage is TRBJ2-3; perhaps D is TRBD1 or TRBD2 (6 bases each). V lost 2 bases and J 6 bases, leaving 19 bases between the germline ends. This CDR3 region has 16 residues. Germline V gene lookup returns CDR1 SGHDT and CDR2 YYEEEE. The CDR3 DNA reads as TGTGCCAGCAGCTTTCTATGGGGGGCCCAGGATGATACGCAGTATTTT. Protein: CASSFLWGAQDDTQYF. Full variable domain (outside the CDR3, taken from reference TRBV5-6 and TRBJ2-3): DAGVTQSPTHLIKTRGQQVTLRCSPKSGHDTVSWYQQALGQGPQFIFQYYEEEERQRGNFPDRFSGHQFPNYSSELNVNALLLGDSALYLCASSFLWGAQDDTQYFGPGTRLTVL.

Concerning this clonotype itself: This may be a read error: a much more frequent sequence differs by one nucleotide. The chain's CDR3 is CASSQEARELAYFAYQETQYF. The CDR3 coding sequence is TGTGCCAGCAGCCAAGAAGCTCGTGAACTAGCCTACTTCGCGTACCAAGAGACCCAGTACTTC. The V call is TRBV4-2, the J call TRBJ2-5, with D perhaps matching TRBD2 (6 bases). The CDR3 covers 21 residues. The germline CDR1 and CDR2 sequences are LGHNA and YNFKEQ. Deletions cut 0 bases from V and 0 bases from J, with 26 bases between.

This clonotype was detected a few times. This sequence joins TRBV7-8 and TRBJ2-4; D is perhaps TRBD1 (6 bases). CDR3 size: 14 residues. The V end lost 5 bases, the J end lost 6 bases, and 14 bases lay between the germline ends. The V gene's germline CDR1 is SGHVS and CDR2 FQNEAQ. The CDR3 spells CASSTGRGGNIQYF. The DNA for the CDR3 is TGTGCCAGCAGCACCGGTAGAGGGGGAAACATTCAGTACTTC.

A note on this clonotype: A much bigger clone sits one base away, suggesting this may be a read error. The chain combines TRBV29-1 with TRBJ1-2; 8 nucleotides agree with TRBD1. CDR3 size: 12 residues. J gave up 4 bases and V 6 bases, and 4 bases lay outside the gene matches. The germline gives CDR1 SQVTM, CDR2 ANQGSEA. Here the CDR3 DNA reads TGCAGCGTGAGGACAGGGACCTATGGCTACACCTTC. Encoded protein: CSVRTGTYGYTF.

The chain employs TRBV7-2 and TRBJ1-2; TRBD1 might be the D (5 bases). Trimming cost V 5 bases and J 4 bases, with 14 bases left between them. Germline loops: CDR1 SGHTA, CDR2 FQGNSA. This CDR3 is built from 14 residues. The CDR3 region is CASSPSGLIYGYTF. Written as DNA, the CDR3 is TGTGCCAGCAGCCCCTCGGGACTGATCTATGGCTACACCTTC.

In its sample, this clonotype was seen a few times. This chain joins TRBV7-9 and TRBJ1-6; D is ambiguous. Germline CDR1 SEHNR, CDR2 FQNEAQ (reference sequence). This CDR3 region has 14 residues. The V and J ends lost 1 base and 10 bases respectively, with 11 bases between them. Here the CDR3 DNA reads TGTGCCAGCAGCTTAGTGGAGGAGCAGTCACCCCTCCACTTT. Translated, it gives CASSLVEEQSPLHF.